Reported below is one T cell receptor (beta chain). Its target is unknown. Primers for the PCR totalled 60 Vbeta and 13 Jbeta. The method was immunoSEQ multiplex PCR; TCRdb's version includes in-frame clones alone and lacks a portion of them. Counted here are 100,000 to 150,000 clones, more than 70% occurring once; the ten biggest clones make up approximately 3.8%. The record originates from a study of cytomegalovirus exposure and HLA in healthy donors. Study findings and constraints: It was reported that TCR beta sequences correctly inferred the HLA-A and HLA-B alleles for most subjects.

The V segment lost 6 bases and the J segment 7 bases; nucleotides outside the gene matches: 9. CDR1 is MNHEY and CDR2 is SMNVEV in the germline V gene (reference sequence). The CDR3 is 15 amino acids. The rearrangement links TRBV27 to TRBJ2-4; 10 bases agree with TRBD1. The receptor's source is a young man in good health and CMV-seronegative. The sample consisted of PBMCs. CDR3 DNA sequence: TGTGCCAGCAGCAATCTGGGACAGGGGTTGAACATTCAGTACTTC. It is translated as CASSNLGQGLNIQYF.